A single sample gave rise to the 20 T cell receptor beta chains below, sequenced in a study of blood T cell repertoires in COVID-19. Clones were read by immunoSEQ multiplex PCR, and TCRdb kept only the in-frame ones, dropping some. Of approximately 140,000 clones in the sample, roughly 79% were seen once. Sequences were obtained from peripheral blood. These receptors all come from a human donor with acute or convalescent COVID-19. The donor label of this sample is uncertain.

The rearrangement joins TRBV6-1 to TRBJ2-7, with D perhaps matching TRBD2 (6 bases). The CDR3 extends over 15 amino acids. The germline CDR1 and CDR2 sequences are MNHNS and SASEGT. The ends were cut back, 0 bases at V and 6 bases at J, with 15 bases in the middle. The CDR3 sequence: CASSEAGGYRSEQYF. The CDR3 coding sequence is TGTGCCAGCAGTGAAGCCGGAGGGTATAGATCCGAGCAGTACTTC.

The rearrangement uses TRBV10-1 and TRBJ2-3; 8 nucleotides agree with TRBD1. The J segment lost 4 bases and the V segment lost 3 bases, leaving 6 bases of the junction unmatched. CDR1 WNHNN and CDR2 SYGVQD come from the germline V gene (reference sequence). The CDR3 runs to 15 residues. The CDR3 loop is CASSDSRGLADTQYF. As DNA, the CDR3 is TGCGCCAGCAGTGATTCCAGGGGGCTCGCAGATACGCAGTATTTT.

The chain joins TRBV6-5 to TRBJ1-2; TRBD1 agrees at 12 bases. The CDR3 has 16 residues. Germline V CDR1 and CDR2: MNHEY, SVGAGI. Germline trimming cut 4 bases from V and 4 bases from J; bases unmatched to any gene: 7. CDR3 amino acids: CASSSGTGGAGYGYTF. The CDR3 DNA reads TGTGCCAGCAGTTCTGGGACAGGGGGCGCTGGCTATGGCTACACCTTC.

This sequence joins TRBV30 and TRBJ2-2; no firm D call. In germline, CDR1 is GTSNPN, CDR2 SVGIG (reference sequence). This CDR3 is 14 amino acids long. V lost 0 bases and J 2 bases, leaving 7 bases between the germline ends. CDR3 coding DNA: TGTGCCTGGAGTGTGGGCACTAACACCGGGGAGCTGTTTTTT. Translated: CAWSVGTNTGELFF.

CDR3 nucleotide sequence: TGTGCCAGCAGTCGACAGGGAGCCGGGGAGCTGTTTTTT. It is translated as CASSRQGAGELFF. The chain employs TRBV12-3 or TRBV12-4 and TRBJ2-2, with 7 bases identical to TRBD1. This CDR3 contains 13 residues. J was trimmed by 6 bases and V by 5 bases; bases with no gene match: 3.

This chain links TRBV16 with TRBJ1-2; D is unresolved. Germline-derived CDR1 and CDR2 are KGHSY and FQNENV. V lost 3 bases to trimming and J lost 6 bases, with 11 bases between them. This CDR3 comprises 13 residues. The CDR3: CASSHGSSDGYTF. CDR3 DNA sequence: TGTGCCAGCAGCCACGGGTCGAGCGATGGCTACACCTTC.

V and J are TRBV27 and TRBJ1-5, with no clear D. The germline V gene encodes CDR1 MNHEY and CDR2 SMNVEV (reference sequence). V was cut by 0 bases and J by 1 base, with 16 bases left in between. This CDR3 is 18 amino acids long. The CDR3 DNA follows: TGTGCCAGCAGTTTATCGGGCACTAGTGGGGTGAGCAATCAGCCCCAGCATTTT. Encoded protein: CASSLSGTSGVSNQPQHF.

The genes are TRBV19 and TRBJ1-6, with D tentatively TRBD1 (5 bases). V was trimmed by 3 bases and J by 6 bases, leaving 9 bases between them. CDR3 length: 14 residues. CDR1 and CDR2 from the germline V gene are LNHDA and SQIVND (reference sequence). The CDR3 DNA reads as TGTGCCAGTAGTATCGTAGGGGTTAATTCACCCCTCCACTTT. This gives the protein CASSIVGVNSPLHF.

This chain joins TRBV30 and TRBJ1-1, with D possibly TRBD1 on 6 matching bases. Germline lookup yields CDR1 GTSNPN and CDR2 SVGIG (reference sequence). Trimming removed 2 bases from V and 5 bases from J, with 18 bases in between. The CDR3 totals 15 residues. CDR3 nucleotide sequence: TGTGCCTGGAGTCACACGGGGGGCAGGGAGACTGAAGCTTTCTTT. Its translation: CAWSHTGGRETEAFF.

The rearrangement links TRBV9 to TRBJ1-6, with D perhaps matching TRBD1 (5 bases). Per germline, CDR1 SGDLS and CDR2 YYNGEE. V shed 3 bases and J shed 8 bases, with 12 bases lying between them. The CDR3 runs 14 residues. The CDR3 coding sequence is TGTGCCAGCAGCGGGGGGACTGTTGATTCACCCCTCCACTTT. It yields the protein CASSGGTVDSPLHF. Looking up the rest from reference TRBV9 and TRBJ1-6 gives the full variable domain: DSGVTQTPKHLITATGQRVTLRCSPRSGDLSVYWYQQSLDQGLQFLIQYYNGEERAKGNILERFSAQQFPDLHSELNLSSLELGDSALYFCASSGGTVDSPLHFGNGTRLTVT.

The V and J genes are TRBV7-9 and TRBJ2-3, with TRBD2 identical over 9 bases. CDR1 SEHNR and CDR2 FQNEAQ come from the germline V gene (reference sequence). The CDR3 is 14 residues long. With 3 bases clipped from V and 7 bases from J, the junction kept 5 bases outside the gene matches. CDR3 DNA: TGTGCCAGCAGCTTGGTAACTAGCGGGCATACGCAGTATTTT. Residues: CASSLVTSGHTQYF.

The DNA of the CDR3 is TGTGCCAGCAGTTCCTCCCGCGGAGGTTCACCCCTCCACTTT. This codes for CASSSSRGGSPLHF. The chain couples TRBV6-6 to TRBJ1-6; D not certain. V gave up 4 bases and J gave up 9 bases, with 13 bases separating them. The CDR3 extends over 14 amino acids. Looked up from germline, CDR1 is MNHNY and CDR2 is SVGAGI (reference sequence).

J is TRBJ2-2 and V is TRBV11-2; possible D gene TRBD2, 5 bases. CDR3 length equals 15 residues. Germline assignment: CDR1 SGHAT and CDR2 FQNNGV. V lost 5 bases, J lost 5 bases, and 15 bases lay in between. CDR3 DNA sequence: TGTGCCAGCAGCAGCAGTGACTACCTAACCGGGGAGCTGTTTTTT. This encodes CASSSSDYLTGELFF.

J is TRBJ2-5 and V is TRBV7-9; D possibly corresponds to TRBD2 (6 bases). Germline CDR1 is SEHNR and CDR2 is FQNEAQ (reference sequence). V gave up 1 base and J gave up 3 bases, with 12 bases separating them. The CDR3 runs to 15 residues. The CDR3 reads CASSLGVLAKETQYF. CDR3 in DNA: TGTGCCAGCAGCTTAGGAGTTCTAGCGAAAGAGACCCAGTACTTC. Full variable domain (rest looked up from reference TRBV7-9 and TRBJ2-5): DTGVSQNPRHKITKRGQNVTFRCDPISEHNRLYWYRQTLGQGPEFLTYFQNEAQLEKSRLLSDRFSAERPKGSFSTLEIQRTEQGDSAMYLCASSLGVLAKETQYFGPGTRLLVL.

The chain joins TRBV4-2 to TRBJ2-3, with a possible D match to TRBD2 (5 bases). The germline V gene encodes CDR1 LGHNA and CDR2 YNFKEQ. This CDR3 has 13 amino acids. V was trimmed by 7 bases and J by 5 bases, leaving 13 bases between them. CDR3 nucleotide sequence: TGTGCCAGCATCAAGCAGGCGGGAGATACGCAGTATTTT. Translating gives CASIKQAGDTQYF.

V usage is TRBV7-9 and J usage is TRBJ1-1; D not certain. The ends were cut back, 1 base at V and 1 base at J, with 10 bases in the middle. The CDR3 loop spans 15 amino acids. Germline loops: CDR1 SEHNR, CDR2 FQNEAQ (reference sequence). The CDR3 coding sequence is TGTGCCAGCAGCTTAGACAACCTCCCGAACACTGAAGCTTTCTTT. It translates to CASSLDNLPNTEAFF. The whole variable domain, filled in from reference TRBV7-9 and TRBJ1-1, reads DTGVSQNPRHKITKRGQNVTFRCDPISEHNRLYWYRQTLGQGPEFLTYFQNEAQLEKSRLLSDRFSAERPKGSFSTLEIQRTEQGDSAMYLCASSLDNLPNTEAFFGQGTRLTVV.

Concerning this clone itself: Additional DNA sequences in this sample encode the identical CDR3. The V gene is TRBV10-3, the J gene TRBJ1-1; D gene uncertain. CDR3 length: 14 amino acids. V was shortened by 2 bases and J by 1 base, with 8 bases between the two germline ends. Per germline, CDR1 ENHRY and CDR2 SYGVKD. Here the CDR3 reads CAISEVSGNTEAFF. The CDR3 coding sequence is TGTGCCATCAGTGAGGTTAGCGGGAACACTGAAGCTTTCTTT.

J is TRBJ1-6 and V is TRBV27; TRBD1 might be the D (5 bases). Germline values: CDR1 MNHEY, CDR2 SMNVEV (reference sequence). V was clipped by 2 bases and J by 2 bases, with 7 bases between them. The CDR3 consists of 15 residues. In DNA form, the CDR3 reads TGTGCCAGCAGTTTACAGGGAACCTATAATTCACCCCTCCACTTT. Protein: CASSLQGTYNSPLHF.

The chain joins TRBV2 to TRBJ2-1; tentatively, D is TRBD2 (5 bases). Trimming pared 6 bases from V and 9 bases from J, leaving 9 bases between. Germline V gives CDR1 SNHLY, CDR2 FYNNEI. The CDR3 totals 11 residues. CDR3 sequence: CASRSGVEQFF. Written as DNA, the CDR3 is TGTGCCAGCAGGAGCGGCGTTGAGCAGTTCTTC. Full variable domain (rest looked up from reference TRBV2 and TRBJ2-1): EPEVTQTPSHQVTQMGQEVILRCVPISNHLYFYWYRQILGQKVEFLVSFYNNEISEKSEIFDDQFSVERPDGSNFTLKIRSTKLEDSAMYFCASRSGVEQFFGPGTRLTVL.

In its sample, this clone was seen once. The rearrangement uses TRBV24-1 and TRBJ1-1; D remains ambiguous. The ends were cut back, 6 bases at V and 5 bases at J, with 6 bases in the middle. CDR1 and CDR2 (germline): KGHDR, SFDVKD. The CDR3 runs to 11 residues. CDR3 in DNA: TGTGCCACCAGTACTTTAACTGAAGCTTTCTTT. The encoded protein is CATSTLTEAFF.